The 11 T cell receptor beta chains presented below share a single source sample, sequenced in a study of cytotoxic CD8 clonotypes in ibrutinib-treated CLL. The repertoire was sequenced with immunoSEQ multiplex PCR; TCRdb's copy has only in-frame clones and lacks some. Of approximately 140,000 clones in the sample, around 77% were seen once. The sample in question was PBMCs, obtained after 12 months of ibrutinib treatment. These receptors were collected from a human donor with chronic lymphocytic leukemia.

The CDR3 is CASSAYRSSYEQYF. CDR3 in DNA: TGTGCCAGCAGTGCTTACAGGAGCTCCTACGAGCAGTACTTC. The rearrangement uses TRBV6-5 and TRBJ2-7; a possible D gene is TRBD1 (5 bases). The germline V and J ends were trimmed by 5 bases and 0 bases, with 11 bases remaining between them. The CDR3 contains 14 residues. The germline V gene encodes CDR1 MNHEY and CDR2 SVGAGI.

This sequence joins TRBV30 and TRBJ1-5; 7 positions match TRBD1. The trim removed 0 bases at V and 6 bases at J, leaving 5 bases unmatched. The CDR3 is 14 residues long. Germline assignment: CDR1 GTSNPN and CDR2 SVGIG (reference sequence). The CDR3 nucleotides read TGTGCCTGGAGTGTAAAGGGGGCGGGTCAGCCCCAGCATTTT. Its translation is CAWSVKGAGQPQHF.

The V gene is TRBV28, the J gene TRBJ2-2, with a weak D call TRBD1 (7 bases). In germline, CDR1 is MDHEN, CDR2 SYDVKM. The ends were cut back, 4 bases at V and 3 bases at J, with 15 bases in the middle. The CDR3 extends over 16 amino acids. Here the CDR3 reads CASSSGGTEHTGELFF. As DNA, the CDR3 is TGTGCCAGCAGTTCTGGCGGGACAGAGCACACCGGGGAGCTGTTTTTT.

The V and J genes are TRBV28 and TRBJ2-1; the D is unclear. This CDR3 has 14 amino acids. V shed 2 bases and J shed 5 bases, with 10 bases lying between them. Per the germline V gene, CDR1 is MDHEN and CDR2 is SYDVKM. CDR3 loop: CASSLPTAHNEQFF. In DNA, the CDR3 is TGTGCCAGCAGTTTACCTACCGCCCACAATGAGCAGTTCTTC.

The V call is TRBV7-9, the J call TRBJ1-3; 9 bases map to TRBD1. The V gene's germline CDR1 is SEHNR and CDR2 FQNEAQ (reference sequence). V was clipped by 1 base and J by 0 bases; unmatched bases: 7. The CDR3 is 18 residues long. The CDR3 bases are TGTGCCAGCAGCTTAGTAGGGGACAGGGCCCGCTCTGGAAACACCATATATTTT. Translating it yields CASSLVGDRARSGNTIYF.

This clone was observed a handful of times. This chain uses TRBV4-1 with TRBJ2-1, with 12 bases identical to TRBD2. J gave up 4 bases and V 5 bases, and 3 bases lay outside the gene matches. This CDR3 has 15 amino acids. CDR1 MGHRA and CDR2 YSYEKL come from the germline V gene. The CDR3 nucleotides are TGCGCCAGCAGCAGGACTAGCGGGGAGTACAATGAGCAGTTCTTC. It is translated as CASSRTSGEYNEQFF.

The chain links TRBV5-8 to TRBJ2-1; 7 nucleotides agree with TRBD1. CDR1 SGHTS and CDR2 YDEGEE come from the germline V gene. V trimming: 4 bases; J trimming: 7 bases; junction bases outside the gene matches: 11. This CDR3 contains 15 residues. CDR3 sequence: CASSVAGTAKNEQFF. The CDR3 DNA is TGTGCCAGCAGCGTAGCAGGGACAGCCAAGAATGAGCAGTTCTTC.

In its sample, this clone was seen a few times. The same CDR3 is also encoded by other DNA sequences in this sample. This chain links TRBV18 with TRBJ2-7; D gene unclear. The V gene lost 0 bases and the J gene lost 2 bases, with 8 bases spanning the gap. The CDR3 is made up of 14 amino acids. Germline values: CDR1 KGHSH, CDR2 LQKENI. The CDR3 bases are TGTGCCAGCTCACCACCGGGTCTAACCTACGAGCAGTACTTC. Amino acid sequence: CASSPPGLTYEQYF. The complete variable domain, with remaining parts taken from reference TRBV18 and TRBJ2-7, reads NAGVMQNPRHLVRRRGQEARLRCSPMKGHSHVYWYRQLPEEGLKFMVYLQKENIIDESGMPKERFSAEFPKEGPSILRIQQVVRGDSAAYFCASSPPGLTYEQYFGPGTRLTVT.

The chain has TRBV5-1 and TRBJ2-3, with 13 bases fitting TRBD2. V shed 3 bases, J shed 2 bases, and the junction held 3 bases outside the gene matches. Per the germline V gene, CDR1 is SGHRS and CDR2 is YFSETQ. The CDR3 contains 16 residues. The CDR3 loop reads CASSSGLAGTTDTQYF. The CDR3 region has the DNA TGCGCCAGCAGCTCGGGACTAGCGGGAACCACAGATACGCAGTATTTT. Using reference TRBV5-1 and TRBJ2-3 for the parts outside the CDR3, the full variable domain is KAGVTQTPRYLIKTRGQQVTLSCSPISGHRSVSWYQQTPGQGLQFLFEYFSETQRNKGNFPGRFSGRQFSNSRSEMNVSTLELGDSALYLCASSSGLAGTTDTQYFGPGTRLTVL.

V is TRBV5-6 and J is TRBJ2-1, with 7 bases fitting TRBD2. V lost 0 bases to trimming and J lost 2 bases; unmatched junction nucleotides: 5. The CDR3 runs 16 residues. CDR1 and CDR2 (germline): SGHDT, YYEEEE. CDR3 loop: CASSLGGGVPYNEQFF. In DNA form, the CDR3 reads TGTGCCAGCAGCTTGGGGGGAGGGGTCCCCTACAATGAGCAGTTCTTC.

The chain uses TRBV7-7 and TRBJ2-5; unclear D gene. CDR1 and CDR2 from the germline V gene are SSHAT and FNYEAQ (reference sequence). V shed 2 bases and J shed 0 bases, with 10 bases lying between them. The CDR3 is 15 residues long. The CDR3 bases are TGTGCCAGCAGCTTATCGGCGTCGGACCAAGAGACCCAGTACTTC. Translating gives CASSLSASDQETQYF.